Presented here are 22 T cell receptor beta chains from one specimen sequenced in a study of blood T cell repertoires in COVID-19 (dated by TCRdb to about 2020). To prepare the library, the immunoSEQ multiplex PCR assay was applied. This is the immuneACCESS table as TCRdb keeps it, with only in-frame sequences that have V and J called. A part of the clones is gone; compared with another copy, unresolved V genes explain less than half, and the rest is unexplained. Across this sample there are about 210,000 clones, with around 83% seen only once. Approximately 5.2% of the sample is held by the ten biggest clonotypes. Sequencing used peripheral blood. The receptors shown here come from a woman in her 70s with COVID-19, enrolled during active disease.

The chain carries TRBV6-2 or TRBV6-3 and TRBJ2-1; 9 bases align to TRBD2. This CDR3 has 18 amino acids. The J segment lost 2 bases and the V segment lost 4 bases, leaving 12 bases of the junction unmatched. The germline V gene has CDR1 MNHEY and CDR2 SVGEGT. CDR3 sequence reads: CASSSTTLAGVTYNEQFF. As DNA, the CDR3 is TGTGCCAGCAGTTCGACGACGTTAGCGGGAGTAACCTACAATGAGCAGTTCTTC.

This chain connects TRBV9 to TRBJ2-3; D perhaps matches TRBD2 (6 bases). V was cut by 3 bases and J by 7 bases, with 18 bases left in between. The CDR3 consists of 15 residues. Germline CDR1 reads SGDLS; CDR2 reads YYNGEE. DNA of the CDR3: TGTGCCAGCAGCGCCGGGACTTCTCCTGTTAATACGCAGTATTTT. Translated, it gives CASSAGTSPVNTQYF.

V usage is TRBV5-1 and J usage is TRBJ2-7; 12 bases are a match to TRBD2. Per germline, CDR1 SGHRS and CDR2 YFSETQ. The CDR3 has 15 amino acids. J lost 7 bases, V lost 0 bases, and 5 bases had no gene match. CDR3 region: CASSLVLAGGLEQYF. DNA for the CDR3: TGCGCCAGCAGCTTGGTTCTAGCGGGAGGGCTTGAGCAGTACTTC.

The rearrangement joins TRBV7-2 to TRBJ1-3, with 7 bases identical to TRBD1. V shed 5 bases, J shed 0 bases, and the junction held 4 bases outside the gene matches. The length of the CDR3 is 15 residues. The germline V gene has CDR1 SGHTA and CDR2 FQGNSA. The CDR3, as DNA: TGTGCCAGCAGCACCCGGGACAGCTCTGGAAACACCATATATTTT. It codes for CASSTRDSSGNTIYF.

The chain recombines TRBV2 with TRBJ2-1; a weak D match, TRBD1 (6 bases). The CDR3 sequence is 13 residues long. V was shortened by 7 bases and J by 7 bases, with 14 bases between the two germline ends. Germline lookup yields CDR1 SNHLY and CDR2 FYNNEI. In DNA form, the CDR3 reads TGTGCCAGCACCTCAGGGGCGCGGAATGAGCAGTTCTTC. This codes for CASTSGARNEQFF.

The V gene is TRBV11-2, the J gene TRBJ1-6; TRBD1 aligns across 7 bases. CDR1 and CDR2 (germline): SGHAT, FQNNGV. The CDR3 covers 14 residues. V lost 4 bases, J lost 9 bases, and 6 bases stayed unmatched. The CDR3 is CASSSDRAISPLHF. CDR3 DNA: TGTGCCAGCAGCTCCGACAGGGCTATTTCACCCCTCCACTTT.

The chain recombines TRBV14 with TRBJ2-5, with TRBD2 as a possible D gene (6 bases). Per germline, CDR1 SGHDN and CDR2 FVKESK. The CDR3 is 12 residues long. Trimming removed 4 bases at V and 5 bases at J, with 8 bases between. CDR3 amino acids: CASSPGRETQYF. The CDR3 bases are TGTGCCAGCAGCCCTGGGAGGGAGACCCAGTACTTC.

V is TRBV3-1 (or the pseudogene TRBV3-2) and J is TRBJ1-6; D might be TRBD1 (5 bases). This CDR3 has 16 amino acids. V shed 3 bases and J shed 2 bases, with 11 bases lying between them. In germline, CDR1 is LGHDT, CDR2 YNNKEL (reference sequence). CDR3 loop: CASSHPPTAYNSPLHF. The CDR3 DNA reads TGTGCCAGCAGCCACCCCCCGACAGCCTATAATTCACCCCTCCACTTT.

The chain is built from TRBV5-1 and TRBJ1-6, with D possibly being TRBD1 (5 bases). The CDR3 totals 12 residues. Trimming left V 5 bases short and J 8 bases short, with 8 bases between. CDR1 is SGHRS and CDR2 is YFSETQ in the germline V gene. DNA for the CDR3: TGCGCCAGCAGAGGGGAGGATTCACCCCTCCACTTT. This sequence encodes CASRGEDSPLHF. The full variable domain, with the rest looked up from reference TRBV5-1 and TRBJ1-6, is KAGVTQTPRYLIKTRGQQVTLSCSPISGHRSVSWYQQTPGQGLQFLFEYFSETQRNKGNFPGRFSGRQFSNSRSEMNVSTLELGDSALYLCASRGEDSPLHFGNGTRLTVT.

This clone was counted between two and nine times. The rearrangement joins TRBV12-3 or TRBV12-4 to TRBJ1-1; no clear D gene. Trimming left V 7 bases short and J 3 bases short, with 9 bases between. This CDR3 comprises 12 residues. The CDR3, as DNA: TGTGCCAGCAACACGAGGGACACTGAAGCTTTCTTT. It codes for CASNTRDTEAFF.

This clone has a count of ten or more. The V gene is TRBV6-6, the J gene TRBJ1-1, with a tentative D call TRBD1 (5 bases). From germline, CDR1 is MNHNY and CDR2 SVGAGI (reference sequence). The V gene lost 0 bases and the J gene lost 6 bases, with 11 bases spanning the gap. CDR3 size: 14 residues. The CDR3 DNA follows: TGTGCCAGCAGTTACTCGGGGGAGGTAGCTGAAGCTTTCTTT. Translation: CASSYSGEVAEAFF.

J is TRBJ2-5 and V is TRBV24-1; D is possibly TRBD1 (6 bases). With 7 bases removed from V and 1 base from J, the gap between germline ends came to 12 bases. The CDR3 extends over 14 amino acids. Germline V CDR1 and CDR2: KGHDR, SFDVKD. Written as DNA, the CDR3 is TGTGCCACCAGGGCCCAGGGGATCCAAGAGACCCAGTACTTC. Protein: CATRAQGIQETQYF.

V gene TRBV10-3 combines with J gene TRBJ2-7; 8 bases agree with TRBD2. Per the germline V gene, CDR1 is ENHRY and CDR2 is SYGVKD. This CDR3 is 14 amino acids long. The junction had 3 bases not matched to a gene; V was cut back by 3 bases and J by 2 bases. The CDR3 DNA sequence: TGTGCCATCAGTGACGTCGGGGGGGCCTACGAGCAGTACTTC. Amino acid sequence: CAISDVGGAYEQYF.

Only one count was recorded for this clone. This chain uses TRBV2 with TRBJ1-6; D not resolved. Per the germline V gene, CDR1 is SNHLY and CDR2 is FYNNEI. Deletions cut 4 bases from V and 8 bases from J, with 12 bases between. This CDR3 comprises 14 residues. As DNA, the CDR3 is TGTGCCAGCAGTGTGAGCCAGCGGGATTCACCCCTCCACTTT. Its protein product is CASSVSQRDSPLHF. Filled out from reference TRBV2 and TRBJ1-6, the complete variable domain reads EPEVTQTPSHQVTQMGQEVILRCVPISNHLYFYWYRQILGQKVEFLVSFYNNEISEKSEIFDDQFSVERPDGSNFTLKIRSTKLEDSAMYFCASSVSQRDSPLHFGNGTRLTVT.

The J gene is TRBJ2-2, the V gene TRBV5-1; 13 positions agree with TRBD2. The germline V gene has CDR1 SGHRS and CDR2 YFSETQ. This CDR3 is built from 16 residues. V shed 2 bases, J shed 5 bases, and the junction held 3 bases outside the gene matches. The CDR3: CASSLRTSGSTGELFF. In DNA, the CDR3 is TGCGCCAGCAGCTTACGGACTAGCGGGAGTACCGGGGAGCTGTTTTTT.

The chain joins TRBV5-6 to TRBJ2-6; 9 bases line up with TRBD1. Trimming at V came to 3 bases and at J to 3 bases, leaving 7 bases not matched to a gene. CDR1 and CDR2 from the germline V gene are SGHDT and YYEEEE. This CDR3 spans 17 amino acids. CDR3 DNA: TGTGCCAGCAGCTCCATACAGGGGGCTAGTGGGGCCAACGTCCTGACTTTC. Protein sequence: CASSSIQGASGANVLTF. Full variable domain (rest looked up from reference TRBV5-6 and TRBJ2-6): DAGVTQSPTHLIKTRGQQVTLRCSPKSGHDTVSWYQQALGQGPQFIFQYYEEEERQRGNFPDRFSGHQFPNYSSELNVNALLLGDSALYLCASSSIQGASGANVLTFGAGSRLTVL.

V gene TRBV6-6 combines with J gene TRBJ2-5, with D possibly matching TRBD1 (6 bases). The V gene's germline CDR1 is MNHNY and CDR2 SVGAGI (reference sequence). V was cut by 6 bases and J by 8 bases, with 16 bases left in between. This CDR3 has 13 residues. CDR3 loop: CASRNLGAQTQYF. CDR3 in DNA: TGTGCCAGCAGAAACCTGGGGGCCCAAACCCAGTACTTC.

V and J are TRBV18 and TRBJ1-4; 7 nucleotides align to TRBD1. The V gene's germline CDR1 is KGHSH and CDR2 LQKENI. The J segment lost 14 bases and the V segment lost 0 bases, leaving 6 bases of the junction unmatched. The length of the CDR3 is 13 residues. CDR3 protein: CASSPPAAGGLFF. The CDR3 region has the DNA TGTGCCAGCTCACCACCGGCGGCAGGGGGGCTGTTTTTT.

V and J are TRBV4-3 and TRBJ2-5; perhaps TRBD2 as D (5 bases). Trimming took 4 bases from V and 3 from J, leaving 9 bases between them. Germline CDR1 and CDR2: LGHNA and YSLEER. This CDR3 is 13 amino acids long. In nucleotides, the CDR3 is TGCGCCAGCAGCCTTCAGCGGAAAGAGACCCAGTACTTC. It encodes CASSLQRKETQYF.

The CDR3 here is CASSYLAEPYNEQFF. The CDR3 nucleotides are TGTGCCAGCAGTTACCTGGCGGAGCCTTACAATGAGCAGTTCTTC. The chain combines TRBV6-5 with TRBJ2-1; the D is unclear. The CDR3 extends over 15 amino acids. Germline V CDR1 and CDR2: MNHEY, SVGAGI. V dropped 2 bases and J dropped 4 bases, with 12 bases sitting between them.

In nucleotides, the CDR3 is TGTGCCTGGAGTAAAGGGGAACAGGGGGCGAATCAGCCCCAGCATTTT. Translated, it gives CAWSKGEQGANQPQHF. The V call is TRBV30, the J call TRBJ1-5; TRBD1 matches 9 bases. The CDR3 extends over 16 amino acids. Germline V lookup: CDR1 GTSNPN, CDR2 SVGIG (reference sequence). Trimming removed 2 bases from V and 4 bases from J; junction bases left unmatched: 9.

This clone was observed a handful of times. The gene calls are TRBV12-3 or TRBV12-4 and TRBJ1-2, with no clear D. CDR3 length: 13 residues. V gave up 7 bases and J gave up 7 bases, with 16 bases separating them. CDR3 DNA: TGTGCCAGCACCTTAGGCGGTTCGTCTGGCTACACCTTC. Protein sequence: CASTLGGSSGYTF.